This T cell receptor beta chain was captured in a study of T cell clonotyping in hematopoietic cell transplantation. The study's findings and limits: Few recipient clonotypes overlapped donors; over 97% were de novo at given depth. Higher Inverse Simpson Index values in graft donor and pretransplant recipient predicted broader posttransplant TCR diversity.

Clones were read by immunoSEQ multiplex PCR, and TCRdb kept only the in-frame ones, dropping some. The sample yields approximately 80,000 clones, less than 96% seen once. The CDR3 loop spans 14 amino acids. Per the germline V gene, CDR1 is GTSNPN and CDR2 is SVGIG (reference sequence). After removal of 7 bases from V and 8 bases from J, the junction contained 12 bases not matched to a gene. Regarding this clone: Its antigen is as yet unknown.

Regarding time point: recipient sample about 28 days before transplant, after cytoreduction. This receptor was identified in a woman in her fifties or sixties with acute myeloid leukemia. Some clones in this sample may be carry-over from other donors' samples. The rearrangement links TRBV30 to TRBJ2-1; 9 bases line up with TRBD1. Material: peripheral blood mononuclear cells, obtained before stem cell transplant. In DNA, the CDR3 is TGTGCCTACACCCGGGACAGGGTTTACCATGAGCAGTTCTTC. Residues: CAYTRDRVYHEQFF.